These 8 T cell receptor beta chains were sequenced from one sample in a study of T cells in Graves' hyperthyroidism and ophthalmopathy. Amplification of TCR beta CDR3 regions was performed using RNA transcripts as template. Researchers ran a first-round RT-PCR on the TCR CDR3 using the HTBI primer set. TCRdb reanalysed the multiplex PCR reads using MiXCR and keeps one entry per CDR3 protein. The data contain 500,000 to 600,000 distinct CDR3 sequences, 46% of them singletons. The sequencing input was peripheral blood or thyroid tissue (not recorded which). The receptors originated from a woman younger than 35 with Graves' hyperthyroidism.

At least ten counts were recorded for this clonotype. The chain combines TRBV4-1 with TRBJ2-5; no clear D gene. CDR3 length: 16 residues. The ends were cut back, 0 bases at V and 4 bases at J, with 15 bases in the middle. Germline lookup yields CDR1 MGHRA and CDR2 YSYEKL. CDR3 DNA: TGCGCCAGCAGCCAAGAAAATGCTTTCTCGATAGAGACCCAGTACTTC. This sequence encodes CASSQENAFSIETQYF.

This clonotype was found many times. This chain uses TRBV19 with TRBJ2-7; 7 bases match TRBD2. V lost 6 bases and J lost 1; bases outside the gene matches: 9. The germline V gene has CDR1 LNHDA and CDR2 SQIVND (reference sequence). The CDR3 spans 15 residues. CDR3 residues: CASRPSAGSSYEQYF. For the CDR3, the DNA is TGTGCCAGTAGGCCCTCAGCGGGATCTTCCTACGAGCAGTACTTC.

Remarks on this clonotype: A much larger clone is a single base away; this may be a read error. The chain recombines TRBV18 with TRBJ1-2; D gene unclear. The CDR3 contains 15 residues. CDR1 is KGHSH, CDR2 LQKENI, per germline. The CDR3 protein is CASPPPQTASYGYTF. CDR3 nucleotide sequence: TGTGCCAGCCCACCACCTCAGACTGCCTCCTATGGCTACACCTTC.

The J gene is TRBJ1-1, the V gene TRBV24-1; the D is unclear. The length of the CDR3 is 14 residues. The V end lost 2 bases, the J end lost 4 bases, and 10 bases lay between the germline ends. Germline loops: CDR1 KGHDR, CDR2 SFDVKD. Written as DNA, the CDR3 is TGTGCCACCAGTGATTCTTGGGAGGGCACTGAAGCTTTCTTT. This gives the protein CATSDSWEGTEAFF.

This clonotype was counted only a few times. The chain has TRBV7-2 and TRBJ2-4; D ambiguous. V dropped 2 bases and J dropped 7 bases, with 9 bases sitting between them. CDR1 and CDR2 from the germline V gene are SGHTA and FQGNSA. The CDR3 runs 13 residues. CDR3 in DNA: TGTGCCAGCAGCTTACTTTTGGACAACATTCAGTACTTC. This encodes CASSLLLDNIQYF.

Many counts were recorded for this clonotype. V is TRBV7-8 and J is TRBJ2-5; possibly TRBD1 for D (5 bases). Trimming shortened V by 6 bases and J by 5 bases, and 13 bases separated the two germline ends. CDR3 length: 13 residues. Germline V gene lookup returns CDR1 SGHVS and CDR2 FQNEAQ. The CDR3 spells CASRLTRVETQYF. Written as DNA, the CDR3 is TGTGCCAGCAGACTAACCAGGGTTGAGACCCAGTACTTC. Variable domain in full (rest from reference TRBV7-8 and TRBJ2-5): GAGVSQSPRYKVAKRGQDVALRCDPISGHVSLFWYQQALGQGPEFLTYFQNEAQLDKSGLPSDRFFAERPEGSVSTLKIQRTQQEDSAVYLCASRLTRVETQYFGPGTRLLVL.

This clonotype was detected ten times or more. The chain carries TRBV10-3 and TRBJ2-5; D gene ambiguous. Per the germline V gene, CDR1 is ENHRY and CDR2 is SYGVKD. The CDR3 totals 11 residues. V lost 3 bases and J lost 5, with 4 bases in between. As DNA, the CDR3 is TGTGCCATCAGTGAAGGGGAGACCCAGTACTTC. The encoded protein is CAISEGETQYF.

This clonotype was counted at least ten times. The rearrangement uses TRBV9 and TRBJ2-7, with D possibly TRBD2 on 7 matching bases. Germline lookup yields CDR1 SGDLS and CDR2 YYNGEE. V gave up 6 bases and J gave up 5 bases, with 21 bases separating them. This CDR3 is built from 15 residues. Here the CDR3 reads CASTPDGGTLDEQYF. The CDR3 DNA sequence: TGTGCCAGCACCCCGGACGGGGGGACACTGGACGAGCAGTACTTC.